This TCR beta chain was captured in a study of cytomegalovirus exposure and HLA in healthy donors. PCR involved 60 Vbeta and 13 Jbeta primers. Assay: immunoSEQ multiplex PCR; the TCRdb copy retains only in-frame clones and omits some. The sample consists of about 72,000 clones, around 70% of them appearing once. Overall study results and limits: The study assumed roughly uniform donor sequencing depth for presence/absence analyses.

Of note for this clone: Its antigen is undetermined.

Sequencing used PBMCs. This clonotype was sampled from a middle-aged man in good health and CMV-seropositive.

Here the CDR3 reads CASSHSPDRGEHF. DNA of the CDR3: TGCGCCAGCAGCCACTCCCCGGACAGGGGGGAGCATTTT. The genes are TRBV4-3 and TRBJ1-5, with 10 bases matching TRBD1. The V gene end was trimmed by 3 bases and the J gene end by 14 bases; junction bases not matched to a gene: 7. Germline V CDR1 and CDR2: LGHNA, YSLEER. CDR3 length: 13 residues.